This is a list of T cell receptor beta chains from one sample in a study of CXCR4 blockade with PD-1 therapy in pancreatic cancer. Method: immunoSEQ multiplex PCR; TCRdb's copy keeps in-frame clones and lacks some. Here the sample spans about 5,900 clones, approximately 34% being singletons. The specimen was tumor tissue. The receptors stem from a human donor with pancreatic ductal adenocarcinoma. CDR3s include the opening cysteine and the closing phenylalanine or tryptophan. A D gene is named only where the DNA matches it firmly. Clone size appears in some rows only: once, few, many, or a class for an expanded clone.

v_call,clone_size,j_call,d_call,cdr3_length,cdr3_aa,cdr3_nt
TRBV28,once,TRBJ2-4,TRBD1,13,CATGGTGGNIQYF,TGTGCTACGGGCGGGACAGGGGGAAACATTCAGTACTTC
TRBV5-1,NA,TRBJ1-1,NA,15,CASSERTDPNTEAFF,TGCGCCAGCAGTGAGAGGACAGATCCCAACACTGAAGCTTTCTTT
TRBV7-8,NA,TRBJ2-1,NA,13,CASSLSIANEQFF,TGTGCCAGCAGCCTCTCTATAGCAAATGAGCAGTTCTTC
TRBV9,few,TRBJ2-5,TRBD2,15,CASSDRTSGRETQYF,TGTGCCAGCAGCGATAGGACTAGCGGGAGAGAGACCCAGTACTTC
TRBV12-5,NA,TRBJ1-1,NA,11,CASAGRTEAFF,TGTGCCAGCGCAGGGCGGACTGAAGCTTTCTTT
TRBV19,NA,TRBJ2-5,NA,12,CASSTRQETQYF,TGTGCCAGTAGTACCCGCCAAGAGACCCAGTACTTC
TRBV9,many,TRBJ1-2,NA,13,CASSVDGNYGYTF,TGTGCCAGCAGCGTAGACGGTAACTATGGCTACACCTTC
TRBV29-1,once,TRBJ2-7,NA,17,CSVSGGVEWRASYEQYF,TGCAGCGTGTCGGGTGGGGTAGAATGGCGGGCCTCCTACGAGCAGTACTTC
TRBV2,NA,TRBJ1-2,NA,14,CASSWDGRLDGYTF,TGTGCCAGCAGTTGGGACGGAAGACTCGATGGCTACACCTTC
TRBV27,NA,TRBJ2-1,NA,16,CASSSPRGGSYNEQFF,TGTGCCAGCAGTTCGCCCAGGGGTGGCTCCTACAATGAGCAGTTCTTC
TRBV28,NA,TRBJ2-3,NA,12,CASSLSRATTYF,TGTGCCAGCAGTTTATCTCGAGCGACCACGTATTTT
TRBV1,few,TRBJ2-7,NA,14,CASSPRQGAYEQYF,TGCGCCAGCAGCCCCAGACAGGGGGCCTACGAGCAGTACTTC
TRBV18,NA,TRBJ2-1,TRBD2,15,CASSQSGGLYNEQFF,TGTGCCAGCTCTCAAAGCGGGGGGCTTTACAATGAGCAGTTCTTC
TRBV9,medium-sized,TRBJ1-1,NA,15,CASSATGKTNTEAFF,TGTGCCAGCAGCGCCACCGGAAAGACAAACACTGAAGCTTTCTTT
TRBV19,few,TRBJ1-1,NA,12,CASSSGRNEAFF,TGTGCCAGTAGTTCGGGGCGGAATGAAGCTTTCTTT
TRBV11-3,many,TRBJ2-2,TRBD2,16,CASSALTSGNTGELFF,TGTGCCAGCAGCGCCCTGACTAGCGGTAACACCGGGGAGCTGTTTTTT
TRBV19,NA,TRBJ2-5,NA,15,CASSDFTGDQETQYF,TGTGCCAGTAGTGACTTCACAGGAGATCAAGAGACCCAGTACTTC